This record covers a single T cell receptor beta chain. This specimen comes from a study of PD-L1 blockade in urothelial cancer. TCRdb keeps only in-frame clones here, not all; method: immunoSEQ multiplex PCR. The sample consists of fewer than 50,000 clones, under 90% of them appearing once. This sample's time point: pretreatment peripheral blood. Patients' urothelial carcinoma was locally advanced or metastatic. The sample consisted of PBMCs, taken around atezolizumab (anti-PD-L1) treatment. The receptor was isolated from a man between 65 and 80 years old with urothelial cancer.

As DNA, the CDR3 is TGTGCCAGCATCGCCGGGACAGGGTACCAAGAGACCCAGTACTTC. Translating gives CASIAGTGYQETQYF. The rearrangement joins TRBV6-1 to TRBJ2-5; 9 positions match TRBD1. Germline lookup yields CDR1 MNHNS and CDR2 SASEGT. This CDR3 has 15 amino acids. Trimming removed 7 bases from V and 0 bases from J; junction bases left unmatched: 6.